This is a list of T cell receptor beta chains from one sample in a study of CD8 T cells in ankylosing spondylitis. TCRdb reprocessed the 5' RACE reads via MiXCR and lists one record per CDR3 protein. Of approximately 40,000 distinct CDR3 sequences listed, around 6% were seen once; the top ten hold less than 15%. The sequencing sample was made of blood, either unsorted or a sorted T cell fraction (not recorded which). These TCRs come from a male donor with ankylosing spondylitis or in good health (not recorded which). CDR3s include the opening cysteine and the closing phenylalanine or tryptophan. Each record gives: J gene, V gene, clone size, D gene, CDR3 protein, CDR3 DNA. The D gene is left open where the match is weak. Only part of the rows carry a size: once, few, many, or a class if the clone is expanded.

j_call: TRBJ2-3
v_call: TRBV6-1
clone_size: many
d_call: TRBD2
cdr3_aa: CASSPQAGGSTDTQYF
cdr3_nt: TGTGCCAGCAGTCCCCAAGCGGGAGGGTCCACAGATACGCAGTATTTT

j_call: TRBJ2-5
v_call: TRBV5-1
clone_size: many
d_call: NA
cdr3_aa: CASSLAGLEYF
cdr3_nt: TGCGCCAGCAGCTTGGCAGGGCTGGAGTACTTC

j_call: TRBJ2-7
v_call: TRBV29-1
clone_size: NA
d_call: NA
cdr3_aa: CSVEANGYEQYF
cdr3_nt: TGCAGCGTTGAAGCTAACGGCTACGAGCAGTACTTC

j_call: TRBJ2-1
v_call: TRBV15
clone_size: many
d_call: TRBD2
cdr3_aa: CATSREKPGLYNEQFF
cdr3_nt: TGTGCCACCAGCAGAGAAAAACCGGGACTATACAATGAGCAGTTCTTC

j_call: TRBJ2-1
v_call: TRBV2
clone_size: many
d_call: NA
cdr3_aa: CASSESVGEGANEQFF
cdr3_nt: TGTGCCAGCAGTGAATCTGTGGGGGAAGGGGCTAATGAGCAGTTCTTC

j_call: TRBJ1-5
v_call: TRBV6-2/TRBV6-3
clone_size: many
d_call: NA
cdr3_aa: CASSYSSNQPQHF
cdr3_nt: TGTGCCAGCAGTTACTCATCGAATCAGCCCCAGCATTTT

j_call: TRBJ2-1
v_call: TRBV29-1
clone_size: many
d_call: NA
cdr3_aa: CSVPQIDRHYNEQFF
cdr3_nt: TGCAGCGTCCCTCAAATTGACAGACACTACAATGAGCAGTTCTTC

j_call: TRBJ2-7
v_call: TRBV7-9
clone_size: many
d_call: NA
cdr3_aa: CASSLMRELGNEQYF
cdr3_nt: TGTGCCAGCAGCTTAATGAGGGAACTTGGGAACGAGCAGTACTTC

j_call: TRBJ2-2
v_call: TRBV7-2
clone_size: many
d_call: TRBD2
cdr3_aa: CASRAASGRLTGELFF
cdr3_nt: TGTGCCAGCAGAGCAGCTAGCGGGAGGCTCACCGGGGAGCTGTTTTTT

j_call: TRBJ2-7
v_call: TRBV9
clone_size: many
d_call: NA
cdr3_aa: CASSGASGPYEQYF
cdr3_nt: TGTGCCAGCAGCGGGGCTAGTGGCCCATACGAGCAGTACTTC

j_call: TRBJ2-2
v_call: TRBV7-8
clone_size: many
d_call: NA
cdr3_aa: CASSLVGVVTGELFF
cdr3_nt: TGTGCCAGCAGCTTAGTAGGGGTGGTCACCGGGGAGCTGTTTTTT